The present T cell receptor beta chain was sequenced within a study of blood T cell repertoires in COVID-19. Original data processing: By means of reference gene primer amplification, nucleated cell counts were estimated. The table came from immunoSEQ multiplex PCR; TCRdb's copy has only in-frame clones and leaves some out. That table gives V, J and clone size, and the DNA gave D and trimming. The top ten hold about 0.26% of the sample, which has 650,000 to 800,000 clones, approximately 90% seen once. Germline assignment: CDR1 SGHTA and CDR2 FQGNSA. There are 15 residues in the CDR3. V lost 5 bases and J lost 4; bases outside the gene matches: 8.

Material: peripheral blood. The receptor was isolated from a young woman with acute or convalescent COVID-19. V is TRBV7-2 and J is TRBJ1-2, with 9 positions matching TRBD1. The CDR3 loop is CASSRRDRALYGYTF. DNA of the CDR3: TGTGCCAGCAGCCGCCGGGACAGGGCACTCTATGGCTACACCTTC. Full variable domain (remainder filled in from reference TRBV7-2 and TRBJ1-2): GAGVSQSPSNKVTEKGKDVELRCDPISGHTALYWYRQSLGQGLEFLIYFQGNSAPDKSGLPSDRFSAERTGGSVSTLTIQRTQQEDSAVYLCASSRRDRALYGYTFGSGTRLTVV.